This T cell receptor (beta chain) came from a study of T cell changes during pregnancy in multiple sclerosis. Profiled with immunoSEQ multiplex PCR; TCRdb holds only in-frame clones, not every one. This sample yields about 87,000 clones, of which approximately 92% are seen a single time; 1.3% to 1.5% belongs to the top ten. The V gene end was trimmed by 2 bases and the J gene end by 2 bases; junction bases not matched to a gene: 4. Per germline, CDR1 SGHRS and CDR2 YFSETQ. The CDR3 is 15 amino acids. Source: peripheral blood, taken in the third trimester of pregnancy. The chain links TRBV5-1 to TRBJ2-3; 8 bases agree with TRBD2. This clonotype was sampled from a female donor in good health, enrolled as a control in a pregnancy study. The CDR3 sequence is CASSFSGTNTDTQYF. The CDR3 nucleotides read TGCGCCAGCAGCTTTAGCGGGACGAACACAGATACGCAGTATTTT.